These 8 T cell receptor beta chains were sequenced from one sample in a study of cytotoxic CD8 clonotypes in ibrutinib-treated CLL. Some clones are missing from TCRdb's copy, which holds only in-frame ones; the method was immunoSEQ multiplex PCR. This sample carries under 45,000 clones, 65% to 70% of them seen once, and the ten largest clones take about 7%. This sample comprised PBMCs, obtained at disease progression, from a patient treated with ibrutinib. The receptors come from a human donor with chronic lymphocytic leukemia.

The chain links TRBV21-1 to TRBJ2-3; the D call TRBD1 from the table was never checked on the DNA. TRBV21-1 represents a pseudogene. This CDR3 has 16 amino acids. CDR3 protein: CASSKGQGGDTDTQYF. CDR3 DNA sequence: TGTGCCAGCAGCAAAGGACAGGGGGGGGACACAGATACGCAGTATTTT.

V usage is TRBV30 and J usage is TRBJ2-7; D is ambiguous. This CDR3 region has 12 residues. Deletions cut 6 bases from V and 4 bases from J, with 13 bases between. Germline V gene sequence: CDR1 GTSNPN, CDR2 SVGIG (reference sequence). This CDR3 is CACAYTQYEQYF. DNA for the CDR3: TGTGCCTGCGCATATACGCAGTACGAGCAGTACTTC.

Only a few counts were recorded for this clone. The CDR3: CASSQSRTSGSYEQYF. CDR3 bases: TGCGCCAGCAGCCAAAGTAGGACTAGCGGGAGCTACGAGCAGTACTTC. The V and J genes are TRBV5-1 and TRBJ2-7; 13 bases match TRBD2. CDR3 length equals 16 residues. The junction had 7 bases not matched to a gene; V was cut back by 4 bases and J by 3 bases. CDR1 is SGHRS, CDR2 YFSETQ, per germline.

The rearrangement links TRBV27 to TRBJ1-1, with D uncertain. V lost 9 bases to trimming and J lost 7 bases, with 12 bases between them. CDR1 and CDR2 (germline): MNHEY, SMNVEV (reference sequence). The CDR3 length is 11 residues. For the CDR3, the DNA is TGTGCCAGTACCTTCGGGCTTGAAGCTTTCTTT. Protein: CASTFGLEAFF.

There are a few counts of this clone. This chain joins TRBV6-6 and TRBJ2-7; D gene unclear. V was clipped by 2 bases and J by 0 bases, with 5 bases between them. Germline V gene data show CDR1 as MNHNY and CDR2 as SVGAGI (reference sequence). This CDR3 has 13 amino acids. CDR3 DNA sequence: TGTGCCAGCAGTTACGGCAACTCCTACGAGCAGTACTTC. Its translation is CASSYGNSYEQYF.

J is TRBJ1-1 and V is TRBV11-3; the D gene is possibly TRBD1 (5 bases). V was cut by 5 bases and J by 9 bases, with 19 bases left in between. Germline CDR1 reads SGHNT; CDR2 reads YENEEA. This CDR3 is built from 14 residues. In nucleotides, the CDR3 is TGTGCCAGCAGCCCTCTGTCCGGGGGACGGCAAGCTTTCTTT. Amino acids: CASSPLSGGRQAFF.

The chain couples TRBV5-1 to TRBJ2-7; 12 bases are shared with TRBD2. Trimming took 4 bases from V and 9 from J; bases not matched to a gene: 14. This CDR3 has 16 amino acids. Germline CDR1 SGHRS, CDR2 YFSETQ. The CDR3 DNA is TGCGCCAGCAGCCCCGGACTAGCGGGACGAGGTGGCGGGCAGTACTTC. This translates into CASSPGLAGRGGGQYF.

The chain recombines TRBV19 with TRBJ2-7; 8 positions match TRBD1. From germline, CDR1 is LNHDA and CDR2 SQIVND (reference sequence). Germline trimming cut 6 bases from V and 2 bases from J; bases unmatched to any gene: 9. CDR3 size: 15 residues. The CDR3 nucleotides read TGTGCCAGTAGGAGAGGCAGGGGGCTACCCTACGAGCAGTACTTC. As protein: CASRRGRGLPYEQYF.